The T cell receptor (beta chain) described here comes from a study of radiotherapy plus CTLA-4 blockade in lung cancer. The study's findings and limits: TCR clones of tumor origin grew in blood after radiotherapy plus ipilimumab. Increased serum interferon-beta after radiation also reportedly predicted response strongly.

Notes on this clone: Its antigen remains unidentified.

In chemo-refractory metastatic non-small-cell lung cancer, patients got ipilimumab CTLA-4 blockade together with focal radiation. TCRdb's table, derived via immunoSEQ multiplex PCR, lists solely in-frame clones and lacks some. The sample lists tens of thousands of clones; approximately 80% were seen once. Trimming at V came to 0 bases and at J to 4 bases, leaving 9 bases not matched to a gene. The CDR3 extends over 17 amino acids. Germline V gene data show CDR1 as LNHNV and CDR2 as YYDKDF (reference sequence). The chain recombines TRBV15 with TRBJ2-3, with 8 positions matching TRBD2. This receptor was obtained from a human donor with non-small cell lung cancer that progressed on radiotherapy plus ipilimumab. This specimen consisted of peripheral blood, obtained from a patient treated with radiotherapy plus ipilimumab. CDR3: CATSRDGAGGSSDTQYF. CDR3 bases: TGTGCCACCAGCAGAGATGGGGCGGGGGGTTCCTCAGATACGCAGTATTTT.